Following are 32 T cell receptor beta chains from one sample sequenced in a study of blood T cells in healthy people across ages. Combining a sample-barcoded 5' primer with a J-beta primer mix, a second PCR ran for about 6 to 11 cycles. TCRdb itself ran the 5' RACE reads through MiXCR, one entry per CDR3 protein. This sample has some 1.5 million distinct CDR3 sequences, with about 28% found just once. The sample was blood. Receptors were obtained from a young woman in good health.

This clonotype was found many times. The chain recombines TRBV4-1 with TRBJ2-5; D perhaps matches TRBD2 (7 bases). CDR3 length equals 14 residues. V was clipped by 5 bases and J by 1 base, with 11 bases between them. CDR1 is MGHRA and CDR2 is YSYEKL in the germline V gene. CDR3 coding DNA: TGCGCCAGCAGCGCACGGGGGGCCCAAGAGACCCAGTACTTC. Protein sequence: CASSARGAQETQYF.

The sample holds many counts of this clonotype. The chain has TRBV6-5 and TRBJ2-5; D is unclear. Trimming removed 2 bases from V and 2 bases from J, with 9 bases in between. CDR3 length: 14 residues. Germline V gives CDR1 MNHEY, CDR2 SVGAGI. CDR3 region: CASSYGQRQETQYF. Here the CDR3 DNA reads TGTGCCAGCAGTTACGGCCAGAGACAAGAGACCCAGTACTTC.

The CDR3: CASSLDTRLAGGTDTQYF. The CDR3 DNA reads TGTGCCAGCAGCTTAGATACGCGGCTAGCGGGAGGCACAGATACGCAGTATTTT. This chain uses TRBV7-9 with TRBJ2-3, with 10 bases fitting TRBD2. The ends lost 1 base at V and 1 base at J; junction bases unmatched: 8. The CDR3 is 18 residues long. Germline CDR1 is SEHNR and CDR2 is FQNEAQ (reference sequence).

The genes are TRBV7-3 and TRBJ2-5; D is unclear. V was shortened by 1 base and J by 3 bases, with 6 bases between the two germline ends. From germline, CDR1 is SGHTA and CDR2 FQGTGA. This CDR3 comprises 13 residues. The CDR3 DNA sequence: TGTGCCAGCAGCTTAATTAAAGAAGAGACCCAGTACTTC. Its protein product is CASSLIKEETQYF.

V gene TRBV2 combines with J gene TRBJ2-7, with D tentatively TRBD1 or TRBD2 (5 bases each). CDR3 length equals 14 residues. Between the trimmed V and J ends, which lost 6 bases and 1 base, there was a span of 13 bases. Germline-derived CDR1 and CDR2 are SNHLY and FYNNEI. Written as DNA, the CDR3 is TGTGCCAGCAGAGCCTCGGGGCAATCCTACGAGCAGTACTTC. Amino acids: CASRASGQSYEQYF.

A word on this clonotype: Likely a read error: the CDR3 ends without its conserved phenylalanine or tryptophan. This rearrangement joins TRBV6-5 to TRBJ2-4; no clear D. Germline CDR1 and CDR2: MNHEY and SVGAGI. CDR3 size: 13 residues. The CDR3 loop is CASSLGRGLKQYC. In nucleotides, the CDR3 is TGTGCTAGCAGTTTAGGACGCGGCTTAAAGCAGTACTGC.

This clonotype was counted ten times or more. The gene calls are TRBV20-1 and TRBJ2-5; D gene uncertain. Trimming took off 2 bases at V and 4 bases at J, with 11 bases between the two ends. The CDR3 covers 13 residues. Germline CDR1 reads DFQATT; CDR2 reads SNEGSKA (reference sequence). The CDR3 DNA reads TGCAGTGCTAGAAAGTTGAGTGTAGAGACCCAGTACTTC. Translating gives CSARKLSVETQYF.

A word on this clonotype: A much larger clonotype is one base distant, so this may be a read error. This chain connects TRBV7-7 to TRBJ2-6, with 9 bases lining up with TRBD1. With V trimmed by 5 bases and J by 2 bases, 7 bases remained unmatched. CDR1 SSHAT and CDR2 FNYEAQ come from the germline V gene (reference sequence). This CDR3 contains 17 residues. Written as DNA, the CDR3 is TGTGCCAGCAGCCCCGGGACAGGGTTCCCTGGGGCCAACGTCCTGACTTTC. Translated: CASSPGTGFPGANVLTF.

This clonotype occurred a few times. The CDR3 nucleotides are TGTGCCAGCAGTTCCGGGACCCACACGGACGAGCAGTACTTC. This codes for CASSSGTHTDEQYF. The rearrangement uses TRBV12-3 or TRBV12-4 and TRBJ2-7; D is possibly TRBD1 or TRBD2 (5 bases each). The V end was cut by 4 bases, the J end by 5 bases, with 15 bases between. This CDR3 comprises 14 residues.

The rearrangement uses TRBV9 and TRBJ1-4; the D is unclear. The CDR3 has 14 amino acids. Trimming stripped 2 bases from V and 7 bases from J, with 12 bases between. CDR1 and CDR2 (germline): SGDLS, YYNGEE. In DNA, the CDR3 is TGTGCCAGCAGCGTCGCTAAATGGGGTGAAAAACTGTTTTTT. It is translated as CASSVAKWGEKLFF.

This clonotype came up a few times. This sequence joins TRBV10-3 and TRBJ2-7; D possibly matches TRBD1 or TRBD2 (6 bases each). CDR3 length: 16 amino acids. Per the germline V gene, CDR1 is ENHRY and CDR2 is SYGVKD. V was trimmed by 0 bases and J by 4 bases, leaving 16 bases between them. CDR3 in amino acids: CAISESSRSGAYEQYF. For the CDR3, the DNA is TGTGCCATCAGTGAGTCAAGCCGGTCGGGGGCATACGAGCAGTACTTC.

This clonotype was observed a handful of times. V usage is TRBV20-1 and J usage is TRBJ2-7; tentatively, D is TRBD1 (5 bases). Per the germline V gene, CDR1 is DFQATT and CDR2 is SNEGSKA (reference sequence). Deletions cut 0 bases from V and 0 bases from J, with 21 bases between. The CDR3 is 18 amino acids. The CDR3 coding sequence is TGCAGTGCTAGAGATTCCCTCCGACAGAGCTTGTCCTCCTACGAGCAGTACTTC. It is translated as CSARDSLRQSLSSYEQYF.

The V and J genes are TRBV15 and TRBJ2-5, with a tentative D call TRBD1 (6 bases). The length of the CDR3 is 15 residues. From germline, CDR1 is LNHNV and CDR2 YYDKDF (reference sequence). V was pared by 1 base and J by 4 bases, with 13 bases between. Here the CDR3 DNA reads TGTGCCACCAGCAGAGGCCAGGGGAAGGGAGAGACCCAGTACTTC. This sequence encodes CATSRGQGKGETQYF. Together with reference TRBV15 and TRBJ2-5, the CDR3 gives the full variable domain: DAMVIQNPRYQVTQFGKPVTLSCSQTLNHNVMYWYQQKSSQAPKLLFHYYDKDFNNEADTPDNFQSRRPNTSFCFLDIRSPGLGDTAMYLCATSRGQGKGETQYFGPGTRLLVL.

A few counts support this clonotype. The CDR3 spells CASSLNSDENTEAFF. The CDR3 DNA is TGTGCCAGCAGCTTAAATTCCGACGAGAACACTGAAGCTTTCTTT. The rearrangement links TRBV7-3 to TRBJ1-1; D gene ambiguous. This CDR3 contains 15 residues. Trimming pared 1 base from V and 1 base from J, leaving 10 bases between. CDR1 is SGHTA and CDR2 is FQGTGA in the germline V gene.

The rearrangement uses TRBV6-2 or TRBV6-3 and TRBJ2-1; 13 nucleotides agree with TRBD2. The CDR3 contains 17 residues. The trim removed 3 bases at V and 4 bases at J, leaving 6 bases unmatched. Looked up from germline, CDR1 is MNHEY and CDR2 is SVGEGT. CDR3 in amino acids: CASSYSGTSGIYNEQFF. CDR3 nucleotide sequence: TGTGCCAGCAGTTATTCCGGGACTAGCGGGATTTACAATGAGCAGTTCTTC.

This clonotype was detected only once. The DNA is omitted, as the CDR3 cannot be located on it reliably, and the CDR3 follows TCRdb's listing. The chain carries TRBV7-2 and TRBJ2-2; the table's D call of TRBD2 was not tested on the DNA. The CDR3 extends over 18 residues, inclusive of both ends. Germline CDR1 and CDR2: SGHTA and FQGNSA. The CDR3 loop is CASSSAPQETQYFGELFF.

This clonotype has just a few counts. V gene TRBV21-1 combines with J gene TRBJ2-7; TRBD2, the table's D call, was not compared with the DNA. The J call is doubtful: the DNA matches TRBJ2-5 better. TRBV21-1 corresponds to a pseudogene. The CDR3 is 14 residues long. The DNA of the CDR3 is TGTGCCAGCAGCACCGCAGGGGCGGGAGAGACCCAGTACTTC. This translates into CASSTAGAGETQYF.

The rearrangement joins TRBV18 to TRBJ2-7; D is perhaps TRBD1 (6 bases). The CDR3 runs 15 residues. Germline CDR1 is KGHSH and CDR2 is LQKENI. The V end was cut by 2 bases, the J end by 0 bases, with 11 bases between. The CDR3 sequence: CASSPTRTVSYEQYF. DNA for the CDR3: TGTGCCAGCTCACCAACCCGGACAGTCTCCTACGAGCAGTACTTC.

The J gene is TRBJ1-2, the V gene TRBV20-1; no firm D call. CDR1 is DFQATT, CDR2 SNEGSKA, per germline (reference sequence). The CDR3 sequence is 13 residues long. V was clipped by 5 bases and J by 4 bases, with 14 bases between them. The CDR3 protein is CSAPFRAGYGYTF. The CDR3 DNA follows: TGCAGTGCTCCCTTTAGGGCGGGCTATGGCTACACCTTC.

A word on this clonotype: It is likely a read error, because the conserved phenylalanine at the end of the CDR3 is missing. This chain uses TRBV27 with TRBJ2-1; D gene uncertain. The germline V gene has CDR1 MNHEY and CDR2 SMNVEV (reference sequence). This CDR3 is built from 15 residues. Between the trimmed V and J ends, which lost 0 bases and 7 bases, there was a span of 13 bases. The DNA for the CDR3 is TGTGCCAGCAGTTTATCGCCCAGGTACCTTAATGAGCAGTTCTGC. Amino acids: CASSLSPRYLNEQFC.

The chain joins TRBV3-1 to TRBJ2-5, with unresolved D. There are 13 residues in the CDR3. Germline V gene lookup returns CDR1 LGHDT and CDR2 YNNKEL (reference sequence). V was cut by 6 bases and J by 5 bases, with 13 bases left in between. As DNA, the CDR3 is TGTGCCAGCAGTCAAACGACTTTCGAGACCCAGTACTTC. Translated: CASSQTTFETQYF.

The chain links TRBV2 to TRBJ1-5; 8 bases are shared with TRBD1. CDR1 SNHLY and CDR2 FYNNEI come from the germline V gene. The CDR3 is made up of 14 amino acids. V gave up 7 bases and J gave up 3 bases; unmatched junction bases: 5. The CDR3 reads CASTGGADNQPQHF. CDR3 nucleotide sequence: TGTGCCAGCACAGGGGGCGCGGACAATCAGCCCCAGCATTTT.

This clonotype was counted only a few times. This chain links TRBV7-8 with TRBJ2-1; D tentatively fits TRBD1 or TRBD2 (5 bases each). The V gene's germline CDR1 is SGHVS and CDR2 FQNEAQ. V dropped 8 bases and J dropped 0 bases, with 20 bases sitting between them. CDR3 length equals 17 residues. CDR3 DNA sequence: TGTGCCAGCTCAGGGCGAGCGGCCCTGAGCTCCTACAATGAGCAGTTCTTC. It codes for CASSGRAALSSYNEQFF.

This clonotype was recorded a few times. The V call is TRBV6-6, the J call TRBJ1-5; D gene ambiguous. Germline CDR1 and CDR2: MNHNY and SVGAGI (reference sequence). This CDR3 contains 14 residues. Trimming removed 2 bases from V and 5 bases from J, with 10 bases in between. CDR3 region: CASSYDGTDQPQHF. The DNA of the CDR3 is TGTGCCAGCAGTTACGACGGTACGGATCAGCCCCAGCATTTT.

This clonotype was seen many times. The chain uses TRBV5-1 and TRBJ2-1; 9 nucleotides match TRBD2. After removal of 4 bases from V and 8 bases from J, the junction contained 13 bases not matched to a gene. Germline CDR1 is SGHRS and CDR2 is YFSETQ. The CDR3 consists of 16 residues. For the CDR3, the DNA is TGCGCCAGCAGCCCGCTGAGCGGGGGGTACGTCGATGAGCAGTTCTTC. This translates into CASSPLSGGYVDEQFF.

J is TRBJ2-4 and V is TRBV12-3 or TRBV12-4; 7 nucleotides line up with TRBD1. The CDR3 is 13 residues long. V shed 7 bases and J 5 bases; nucleotides not matched to a gene: 5. This CDR3 is CASNNDRENIQYF. The CDR3 DNA reads as TGTGCCAGCAACAACGACAGGGAAAACATTCAGTACTTC.

V and J are TRBV18 and TRBJ1-2; 9 bases are a match to TRBD1. Germline assignment: CDR1 KGHSH and CDR2 LQKENI. The CDR3 is 16 amino acids. With 2 bases clipped from V and 2 bases from J, the junction kept 6 bases outside the gene matches. This CDR3 reads CASSPEGQGRNYGYTF. Here the CDR3 DNA reads TGTGCCAGCTCACCAGAGGGACAGGGTCGGAACTATGGCTACACCTTC.

The chain employs TRBV5-1 and TRBJ2-2; D is undetermined. The ends were cut back, 5 bases at V and 6 bases at J, with 8 bases in the middle. Germline-derived CDR1 and CDR2 are SGHRS and YFSETQ. The CDR3 is made up of 12 amino acids. CDR3 coding DNA: TGCGCCAGCAGTCAAAGTCCCGGGGAGCTGTTTTTT. Translation gives CASSQSPGELFF.

This clonotype was observed a handful of times. The V call is TRBV6-1, the J call TRBJ1-4; no firm D call. Between the trimmed V and J ends, which lost 1 base and 7 bases, there was a span of 10 bases. Germline V lookup: CDR1 MNHNS, CDR2 SASEGT. There are 14 residues in the CDR3. This CDR3 is CASSEDGGGEKLFF. CDR3 sequence (DNA): TGTGCCAGCAGTGAAGACGGAGGAGGTGAAAAACTGTTTTTT.

This clonotype appeared a few times. This rearrangement joins TRBV10-3 to TRBJ2-1, with 11 bases lining up with TRBD2. Germline V gene lookup returns CDR1 ENHRY and CDR2 SYGVKD. The V and J ends lost 0 bases and 6 bases, in that order; junction bases with no gene match: 1. This CDR3 is 15 amino acids long. The CDR3 DNA reads TGTGCCATCAGTGAGTCTACTAGCGGGAGCAATGAGCAGTTCTTC. Protein: CAISESTSGSNEQFF.

The gene calls are TRBV18 and TRBJ2-7, with 8 bases lining up with TRBD2. The CDR3 has 16 residues. Germline CDR1 is KGHSH and CDR2 is LQKENI. V lost 4 bases, J lost 2 bases, and 10 bases stayed unmatched. The CDR3, as DNA: TGTGCCAGCTCACGGGGCCGACGGGGGGGCCCCTACGAGCAGTACTTC. As protein: CASSRGRRGGPYEQYF.

This clonotype was observed many times. V usage is TRBV18 and J usage is TRBJ2-7; 8 bases map to TRBD1. The CDR3 is 15 amino acids. V shed 3 bases and J 3 bases; nucleotides not matched to a gene: 7. Germline V lookup: CDR1 KGHSH, CDR2 LQKENI. The CDR3 DNA reads TGTGCCAGCTCACCCTCAGGGGGCGTCCGCTACGAGCAGTACTTC. This sequence encodes CASSPSGGVRYEQYF.